This T cell receptor beta chain was recorded in a study of cytomegalovirus exposure and HLA in healthy donors. The CDR3 is 15 amino acids. Germline V CDR1 and CDR2: ENHRY, SYGVKD. The trim removed 3 bases at V and 5 bases at J, leaving 10 bases unmatched. Notes on the study in general: Cytomegalovirus status was reportedly diagnosed by the classifier with high specificity and sensitivity. Associated with cytomegalovirus, according to the listing, were approximately 160 TCR beta chains.

The table lists this clone with a few counts. No antigen is known for it. The data were produced by immunoSEQ multiplex PCR, yet TCRdb's version contains in-frame clones alone and is incomplete. This table holds about 330,000 clones, 86% found once. The rearrangement links TRBV10-3 to TRBJ2-7; 7 bases map to TRBD1. Specimen: PBMCs. The sequence was collected from a young woman in good health and CMV-seronegative. The CDR3 here is CAISDPRVTGDEQYF. DNA for the CDR3: TGTGCCATCAGTGACCCGCGCGTTACAGGGGACGAGCAGTACTTC.